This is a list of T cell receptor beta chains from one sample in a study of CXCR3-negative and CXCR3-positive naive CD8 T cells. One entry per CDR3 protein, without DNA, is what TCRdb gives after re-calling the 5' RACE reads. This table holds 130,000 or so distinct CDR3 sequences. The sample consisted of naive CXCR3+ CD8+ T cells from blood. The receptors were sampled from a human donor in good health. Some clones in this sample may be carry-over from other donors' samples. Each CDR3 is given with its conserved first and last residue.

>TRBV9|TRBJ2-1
CASSPSGTVYNEQFF
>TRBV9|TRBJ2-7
CASSEGQDRGYEQYF
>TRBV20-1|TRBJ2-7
CSARDRLDRGEQYF
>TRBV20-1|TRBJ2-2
CSARDYGSGANTGELFF
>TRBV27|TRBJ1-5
CASSLHGGDNQPQHF
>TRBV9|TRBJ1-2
CASSVAEGYGYTF
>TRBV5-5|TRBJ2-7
CASSLAKGAYEQYF
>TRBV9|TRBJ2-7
CASSVENRDEQYF
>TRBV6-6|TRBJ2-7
CATTSGTGGREQYF
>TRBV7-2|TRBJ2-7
CASSDVEKLAGSSYEQYF
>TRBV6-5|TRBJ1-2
CASNPGQASYGYTF
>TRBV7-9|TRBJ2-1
CASSLIGLAGNNEQFF
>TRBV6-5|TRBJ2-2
CASKSGGQGVTGELFF
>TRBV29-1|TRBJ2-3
CSVRGAEDTQYF
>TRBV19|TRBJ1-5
CATGQGAEQPQHF
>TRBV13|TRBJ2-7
CASSLATVGEQYF
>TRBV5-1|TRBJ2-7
CASSLVGSGDGRYEQYF
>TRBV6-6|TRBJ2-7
CASSYTPDLSYEQYF
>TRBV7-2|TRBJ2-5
CASRHPPETQYF
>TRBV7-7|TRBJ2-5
CASSPFTGGSYQETQYF
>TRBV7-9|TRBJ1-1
CASSLEWGMNTEAFF
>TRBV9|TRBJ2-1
CASSVATTPGLAVAEQFF
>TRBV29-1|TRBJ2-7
CSVETGGRPYEQYF
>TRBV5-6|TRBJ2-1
CASSPLALAVNNEQFF
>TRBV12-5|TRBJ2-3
CASGFSHFGPTDTQYF
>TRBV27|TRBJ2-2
CASSPYPDGRVETGELFF
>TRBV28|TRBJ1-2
CASSLTAYSYGYTF
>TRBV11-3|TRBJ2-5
CASSPSGTSGGSQETQYF
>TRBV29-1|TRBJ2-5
CSVEERGGWETQYF
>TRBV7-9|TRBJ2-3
CASSQPWGWEPDTQYF
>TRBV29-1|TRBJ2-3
CSSRAGGLAGADTQYF
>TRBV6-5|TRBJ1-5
CASSYSTVQGRNQPQHF
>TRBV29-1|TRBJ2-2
CSVRTNTGELFF
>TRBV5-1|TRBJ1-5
CASSLDDSSNQPQHF
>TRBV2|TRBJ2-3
CASSTLGGLAGSTDTQYF
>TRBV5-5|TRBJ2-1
CASSLWTANNEQFF
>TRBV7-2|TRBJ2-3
CASSLLDGPDTQYF
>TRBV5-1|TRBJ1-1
CASSFGIGQGSWNNTEAFF
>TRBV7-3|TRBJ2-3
CASTHSGRGADTQYF
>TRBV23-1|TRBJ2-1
CASSQSRDRAHNEQFF
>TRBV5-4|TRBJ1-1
CASSLSRATEAFF
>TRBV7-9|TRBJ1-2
CASSLESDRNYGYTF